What follows is one T cell receptor (beta chain) and its context. Its antigen is as yet unknown. The TCR beta cDNA libraries contained unique molecular identifiers. TCRdb passed the PCR reads through MiXCR, listing each CDR3 protein once. Of roughly 150,000 distinct CDR3 sequences in the sample, around 34% were seen once. The record originates from a study of post-analysis software for immune sequencing data. For the study at large: The cohort encompassed relapsing-remitting, secondary progressive and progressive-relapsing multiple sclerosis disease courses.

This CDR3 has 17 residues. Overall study results and limits: The study found TRBV5-6, TRBV5-1 and TRBV20-1 among 4 or 5 TRBV segments more frequent in patients than controls. Multiple sclerosis patients had significantly lower normalized Chao1 diversity than controls.

The chain employs TRBV21-1 and TRBJ1-1; TRBD1 is the table's D call, not checked against the DNA. TRBV21-1 is a pseudogene. The sequence came from a girl aged 10 to 17 with multiple sclerosis. The material sequenced was blood, taken after autologous hematopoietic stem cell transplantation. This chain's CDR3 is CAGSKIQGITMNTEAFF. The CDR3 DNA sequence: TGTGCCGGCAGCAAAATACAGGGTATCACAATGAACACTGAAGCTTTCTTT.